Listed below are T cell receptor beta chains from one sample, sequenced in a study of blood T cell repertoires in COVID-19. This table comes from immunoSEQ multiplex PCR, and its TCRdb copy is limited to in-frame clones, with some not included. This sample has around 270,000 clones, with 80% to 90% found just once. The sample comprised PBMCs or T cells enriched from blood (not recorded which). All receptors derive from a woman in her thirties or forties who had been exposed to COVID-19. Each CDR3 is given with its conserved first and last residue. D genes are given only for firm matches. Rows may omit the clone size; those that give it use once, few, many or a size class.

j_call,v_call,d_call,clone_size,cdr3_nt,cdr3_aa
TRBJ2-6,TRBV20-1,NA,NA,TGCAGTGCTAGTCTGGCTAGGACTGGGGCCAACGTCCTGACTTTC,CSASLARTGANVLTF
TRBJ2-1,TRBV29-1,TRBD2,few,TGCAGCGGCGGAACTAGCGAGAACAATGAGCAGTTCTTC,CSGGTSENNEQFF
TRBJ2-7,TRBV5-4,NA,NA,TGTGCCAGCAGAGAGGGGCGGGGTCCCGCCTACGAGCAGTACTTC,CASREGRGPAYEQYF
TRBJ2-4,TRBV6-2/TRBV6-3,TRBD1,few,TGTGCCAGCAGTAAACAGGGGGCAAGGACTAAGGCCAAAAACATTCAGTACTTC,CASSKQGARTKAKNIQYF
TRBJ2-2,TRBV14,TRBD1,NA,TGTGCCAGCAGCCATCCTACCGGGACAGGGTACCCCGGGGAGCTGTTTTTT,CASSHPTGTGYPGELFF
TRBJ1-6,TRBV6-5,NA,NA,TGTGCCAGCAGTTTGCCGGGGGGCCGGTCACCCCTCCACTTT,CASSLPGGRSPLHF
TRBJ2-7,TRBV30,NA,NA,TGTGCCTGGAGTGTAGGGGTTTGGGGCGAGCAGTACTTC,CAWSVGVWGEQYF
TRBJ1-5,TRBV10-3,NA,NA,TGTGCCATCAGTGAGTCTGGGCAGAATAGCAATCAGCCCCAGCATTTT,CAISESGQNSNQPQHF
TRBJ2-6,TRBV4-3,NA,NA,TGCGCCAGCAGCCAAGATCGAGTAACTTCTGGGGCCAACGTCCTGACTTTC,CASSQDRVTSGANVLTF
TRBJ2-1,TRBV20-1,NA,NA,TGCAGTGCTAGTCGTGGGGCCTCCTACAATGAGCAGTTCTTC,CSASRGASYNEQFF
TRBJ2-3,TRBV7-3,TRBD2,NA,TGTGCCAGCAGCTTAATGGCGGGAGGCCCCACAGATACGCAGTATTTT,CASSLMAGGPTDTQYF
TRBJ2-3,TRBV2,NA,NA,TGTGCCAGCAGATGGAGCAACGGGGCAGATACGCAGTATTTT,CASRWSNGADTQYF
TRBJ1-6,TRBV29-1,NA,NA,TGCAGCGTCAGGGACGGGGGGTCGGGTTCACCCCTCCACTTT,CSVRDGGSGSPLHF
TRBJ2-7,TRBV6-5,NA,few,TGTGCCAGCAGTTATTCCAGGTTTAGGGGCGAGCAGTACTTC,CASSYSRFRGEQYF
TRBJ2-1,TRBV29-1,NA,NA,TGCAGCGTTGAAGATCAAAATGAGCAGTTCTTC,CSVEDQNEQFF
TRBJ2-2,TRBV4-2,TRBD2,NA,TGTGCCAGCAGCCCTCGGGTCGCGGGAGAGTCTACCGGGGAGCTGTTTTTT,CASSPRVAGESTGELFF
TRBJ1-1,TRBV27,NA,few,TGTGCCAGCAGTTTAGGGTCGGGGGGCTCCGCTTTCTTT,CASSLGSGGSAFF